By share, the clone carrying this TCR beta chain ranks as medium-sized. TCRdb reprocessed the 5' RACE reads with MiXCR, giving one entry per CDR3 protein. The sample yields over 30,000 distinct CDR3 sequences, 10% to 12% seen once. This entry comes from a study of T-cell memory formation after mild COVID-19. The CDR3 totals 15 residues. J lost 10 bases, V lost 0 bases, and 9 bases had no gene match. Germline loops: CDR1 MNHEY, CDR2 SMNVEV (reference sequence). Sequenced: PBMCs or a T cell subset sorted from them (not recorded which). The TCR was taken from a man aged 18 to 30 who had mild COVID-19 (a few samples of this study predate the infection). Cell type and time point are not known. The rearrangement uses TRBV27 and TRBJ2-1; TRBD1 matches 7 bases. CDR3: CASSLSGTERQEQFF. CDR3 nucleotide sequence: TGTGCCAGCAGTTTATCAGGGACAGAACGACAGGAGCAGTTCTTC.